Each of the 20 T cell receptor beta chains below was sequenced from the same sample in a study of metastatic and nonmetastatic thyroid tumors. TCRdb re-called the PCR reads via MiXCR. Found here are tens of thousands of clones, 25% to 30% of them singletons; the top ten hold more than 5%. Thyroid surgery had not been preceded by any treatment in any patient. Source material: blood. The receptors originated from a female donor with papillary thyroid cancer or a benign thyroid nodule (not recorded which). Some clones in this sample may be carry-over from other donors' samples.

This clone was detected a few times. V usage is TRBV11-2 and J usage is TRBJ1-2; 8 positions match TRBD1. From germline, CDR1 is SGHAT and CDR2 FQNNGV. The CDR3 loop spans 19 amino acids. V dropped 0 bases and J dropped 0; count of bases not matched to a gene: 12. This CDR3 reads CASSLDSEDRERANYGYTF. In DNA form, the CDR3 reads TGTGCCAGCAGCTTAGATTCGGAGGACAGGGAGCGAGCTAACTATGGCTACACCTTC.

The chain employs TRBV3-1 and TRBJ2-6, with a weak D call TRBD1 (6 bases). This CDR3 has 17 amino acids. CDR1 is LGHDT and CDR2 is YNNKEL in the germline V gene (reference sequence). V was cut by 0 bases and J by 2 bases, with 11 bases left in between. The CDR3 loop is CASSQESGATGANVLTF. The DNA of the CDR3 is TGTGCCAGCAGCCAAGAGTCAGGGGCGACTGGGGCCAACGTCCTGACTTTC.

This clone was found many times. The CDR3 protein is CASSRISGSGGETQYF. The CDR3 DNA reads TGTGCCAGCAGCCGAATCAGCGGGAGCGGAGGAGAGACCCAGTACTTC. The genes are TRBV3-1 and TRBJ2-5; TRBD2 agrees at 8 bases. The CDR3 runs to 16 residues. Germline V lookup: CDR1 LGHDT, CDR2 YNNKEL (reference sequence). With 4 bases clipped from V and 4 bases from J, the junction kept 11 bases outside the gene matches.

V gene TRBV6-5 combines with J gene TRBJ2-1, with 7 nucleotides matching TRBD1. Germline CDR1 and CDR2: MNHEY and SVGAGI. This CDR3 is built from 16 residues. After removal of 6 bases from V and 4 bases from J, the junction contained 12 bases not matched to a gene. The CDR3 DNA reads TGTGCCAGCAGACTCGAGGGGGCCAAACCTTACAATGAGCAGTTCTTC. Residues: CASRLEGAKPYNEQFF.

The chain employs TRBV9 and TRBJ1-2, with 7 bases identical to TRBD1. The CDR3 totals 14 residues. V was pared by 8 bases and J by 8 bases, with 15 bases of the junction left unmatched. The germline V gene has CDR1 SGDLS and CDR2 YYNGEE. The CDR3 sequence is CASSYETGNGGYTF. In DNA form, the CDR3 reads TGTGCCAGTAGCTACGAGACAGGGAATGGCGGCTACACCTTC.

This clone has more than one count but fewer than ten. The chain joins TRBV12-3 or TRBV12-4 to TRBJ1-4; D is unresolved. The ends were cut back, 6 bases at V and 10 bases at J, with 15 bases in the middle. The CDR3 runs to 13 residues. The CDR3 coding sequence is TGTGCCAGCAGAGGTCAAAGGAACGGAAAACTGTTTTTT. This codes for CASRGQRNGKLFF.

A few counts support this clone. The chain has TRBV5-5 and TRBJ1-2; D is uncertain. The CDR3 contains 14 residues. The germline V and J ends were trimmed by 1 base and 3 bases, with 10 bases remaining between them. The V gene's germline CDR1 is SGHKS and CDR2 YYEKEE (reference sequence). The CDR3 DNA is TGTGCCAGCAGCTTGCACACCTGGTACTATGGCTACACCTTC. It encodes CASSLHTWYYGYTF.

With regard to this clone: At one end the junction does not follow the germline gene, possibly because of a read error. V and J are TRBV2 and TRBJ1-1, with a weak D call TRBD1 (5 bases). This CDR3 comprises 13 residues. Looked up from germline, CDR1 is SNHLY and CDR2 is FYNNEI. CDR3 loop: CASGAGTNTEALF. The CDR3 DNA sequence: TGTGCCAGCGGTGCGGGGACGAACACTGAAGCTTTATTT.

By share, this clone counts as medium-sized (0.01 to 0.1%). This chain connects TRBV20-1 to TRBJ2-7, with D possibly called TRBD1 or TRBD2 (5 bases each). Germline V gene sequence: CDR1 DFQATT, CDR2 SNEGSKA (reference sequence). V was clipped by 5 bases and J by 4 bases, with 15 bases between them. This CDR3 is built from 13 residues. The CDR3 nucleotides read TGCAGTGCTGGGACGCTTCGGCAGTACGAGCAGTACTTC. The encoded protein is CSAGTLRQYEQYF.

By share, this clone counts as medium-sized. The chain uses TRBV11-1 and TRBJ1-2; TRBD1 aligns across 8 bases. Germline V gives CDR1 SGHAT, CDR2 FQDESV (reference sequence). The trim removed 3 bases at V and 6 bases at J, leaving 6 bases unmatched. The CDR3 runs to 14 residues. The CDR3 region has the DNA TGTGCCAGCAGCTTCGGGTCCAGGGGGCATGGCTACACCTTC. Protein: CASSFGSRGHGYTF.

The chain carries TRBV7-2 and TRBJ1-2; TRBD1 aligns across 11 bases. The germline V gene has CDR1 SGHTA and CDR2 FQGNSA. The CDR3 runs 15 residues. J lost 7 bases, V lost 3 bases, and 7 bases had no gene match. The CDR3 protein is CASSLGTGGFSGYTF. The CDR3 DNA follows: TGTGCCAGCAGCTTGGGGACAGGGGGTTTTAGTGGCTACACCTTC.

The V gene is TRBV6-1, the J gene TRBJ2-7; 10 positions match TRBD2. Losses at the gene ends were 2 bases for V and 5 bases for J; bases not matched to a gene: 0. CDR1 and CDR2 from the germline V gene are MNHNS and SASEGT. CDR3 length equals 13 residues. The CDR3 is CASSELAGDEQYF. In DNA, the CDR3 is TGTGCCAGCAGTGAACTAGCGGGAGACGAGCAGTACTTC.

This clone was seen a few times. V usage is TRBV15 and J usage is TRBJ2-3, with 7 nucleotides matching TRBD2. The germline CDR1 and CDR2 sequences are LNHNV and YYDKDF (reference sequence). After removal of 1 base from V and 2 bases from J, the junction contained 9 bases not matched to a gene. The CDR3 length is 17 residues. CDR3 nucleotides: TGTGCCACCAGCAGAGGCATGGTGGGAGGGGCCACAGATACGCAGTATTTT. It codes for CATSRGMVGGATDTQYF.

The chain uses TRBV11-2 and TRBJ1-1, with 9 nucleotides matching TRBD1. Germline CDR1 SGHAT, CDR2 FQNNGV. The CDR3 consists of 18 residues. With V trimmed by 1 base and J by 3 bases, 12 bases remained unmatched. CDR3 nucleotide sequence: TGTGCCAGCAGCTTAGGAGTAGGAGGGGACAGGGTCGACACTGAAGCTTTCTTT. This encodes CASSLGVGGDRVDTEAFF.

This clone was counted only a few times. This chain connects TRBV11-2 to TRBJ2-2, with D perhaps being TRBD1 or TRBD2 (5 bases each). V lost 1 base and J lost 4, with 13 bases in between. Per the germline V gene, CDR1 is SGHAT and CDR2 is FQNNGV. This CDR3 is 16 amino acids long. CDR3 loop: CASSLVPRDGTGELFF. The CDR3, as DNA: TGTGCCAGCAGCTTAGTTCCCAGGGACGGCACCGGGGAGCTGTTTTTT.

This clone was counted only a few times. This rearrangement joins TRBV19 to TRBJ2-7, with 9 bases that match TRBD1. This CDR3 comprises 14 residues. Germline V CDR1 and CDR2: LNHDA, SQIVND (reference sequence). The V and J ends lost 5 bases and 5 bases, in that order; junction bases with no gene match: 7. CDR3 sequence: CASSPRQGVHEQYF. The CDR3 bases are TGTGCCAGTAGTCCCCGACAGGGGGTCCACGAGCAGTACTTC.

Many counts were recorded for this clone. V usage is TRBV3-1 and J usage is TRBJ2-2; perhaps TRBD1 as D (5 bases). This CDR3 region has 13 residues. Germline V CDR1 and CDR2: LGHDT, YNNKEL (reference sequence). V lost 4 bases and J 6 bases, leaving 9 bases between the germline ends. The CDR3 here is CASSPRGPGELFF. The DNA for the CDR3 is TGTGCCAGCAGCCCTAGGGGTCCCGGGGAGCTGTTTTTT.

The CDR3 sequence: CASSNGQSPYEQYF. The CDR3 nucleotides are TGTGCCAGCAGTAACGGACAGAGCCCCTACGAGCAGTACTTC. The chain has TRBV6-2 or TRBV6-3 and TRBJ2-7; D possibly corresponds to TRBD1 (6 bases). V dropped 5 bases and J dropped 2 bases, with 13 bases sitting between them. Per the germline V gene, CDR1 is MNHEY and CDR2 is SVGEGT. The CDR3 covers 14 residues.

This clone has a count of ten or more. The chain couples TRBV9 to TRBJ2-2; 7 nucleotides agree with TRBD2. After removal of 4 bases from V and 1 base from J, the junction contained 7 bases not matched to a gene. Germline CDR1 SGDLS, CDR2 YYNGEE. The CDR3 sequence is 16 residues long. The CDR3 nucleotides read TGTGCCAGCAGCCCTCGTCCTAGCGGGAACACCGGGGAGCTGTTTTTT. Protein sequence: CASSPRPSGNTGELFF.

This clone is labeled medium-sized (0.01 to 0.1%). The chain links TRBV27 to TRBJ2-7; TRBD1 might be the D (6 bases). The CDR3 consists of 15 residues. CDR1 MNHEY and CDR2 SMNVEV come from the germline V gene (reference sequence). The V and J ends lost 5 bases and 4 bases respectively, with 18 bases between them. The CDR3 is CASSPRGGRPYEQYF. CDR3 nucleotides: TGTGCCAGCAGTCCCAGGGGTGGAAGGCCTTACGAGCAGTACTTC.